The 26 T cell receptor beta chains below all came from one sample that was sequenced in a study of blood T cell repertoires in COVID-19. Libraries were prepared by immunoSEQ multiplex PCR; TCRdb keeps only in-frame clonotypes and omits some of them. The profile shows about 190,000 clones, 84% of them singletons. The specimen sequenced was peripheral blood. The source is a woman aged 70-85 years with active or convalescent COVID-19.

This clone was found once. The rearrangement joins TRBV18 to TRBJ1-5, with 8 nucleotides matching TRBD1. Germline CDR1 is KGHSH and CDR2 is LQKENI. V lost 3 bases, J lost 8 bases, and 6 bases stayed unmatched. The length of the CDR3 is 14 residues. The CDR3 sequence: CASSPGTGDKPQHF. Written as DNA, the CDR3 is TGTGCCAGCTCACCCGGGACAGGCGACAAGCCCCAGCATTTT.

The sample holds a few counts of this clone. J is TRBJ2-2 and V is TRBV12-3 or TRBV12-4, with no clear D. V was clipped by 4 bases and J by 7 bases, with 4 bases between them. The CDR3 is 11 residues long. The CDR3 DNA reads as TGTGCCAGCAGTTCCCACGGGGAGCTGTTTTTT. Translated, it gives CASSSHGELFF.

V gene TRBV4-1 combines with J gene TRBJ1-1; 8 bases align to TRBD1. The CDR3 length is 16 residues. J lost 3 bases, V lost 0 bases, and 6 bases had no gene match. Germline loops: CDR1 MGHRA, CDR2 YSYEKL. The DNA of the CDR3 is TGCGCCAGCAGCCAAGAAAGGACAGGGAGGTACACTGAAGCTTTCTTT. Translation: CASSQERTGRYTEAFF.

This chain links TRBV7-2 with TRBJ2-2, with 10 positions matching TRBD2. Germline values: CDR1 SGHTA, CDR2 FQGNSA. This CDR3 is built from 18 residues. Trimming at V came to 5 bases and at J to 4 bases, leaving 13 bases not matched to a gene. The CDR3 sequence: CASSPPPRASGSTGELFF. CDR3 DNA: TGTGCCAGCAGCCCCCCACCCCGGGCTAGCGGGAGCACCGGGGAGCTGTTTTTT. The variable domain in full, with the rest retrieved from reference TRBV7-2 and TRBJ2-2, is GAGVSQSPSNKVTEKGKDVELRCDPISGHTALYWYRQSLGQGLEFLIYFQGNSAPDKSGLPSDRFSAERTGGSVSTLTIQRTQQEDSAVYLCASSPPPRASGSTGELFFGEGSRLTVL.

V and J are TRBV6-5 and TRBJ2-7; D is possibly TRBD1 (5 bases). V was clipped by 0 bases and J by 1 base, with 10 bases between them. Germline V gene sequence: CDR1 MNHEY, CDR2 SVGAGI. The CDR3 is made up of 15 amino acids. The CDR3 sequence: CASSYSAGPSYEQYF. In DNA, the CDR3 is TGTGCCAGCAGTTACTCCGCAGGGCCTTCCTACGAGCAGTACTTC.

The V call is TRBV2, the J call TRBJ1-6; 12 bases map to TRBD1. Germline CDR1 reads SNHLY; CDR2 reads FYNNEI. V gave up 4 bases and J gave up 10 bases; unmatched junction bases: 11. The CDR3 is 17 residues long. CDR3 bases: TGTGCCAGCAGTGCCCTGAGGGGCGGGACAGGGGGCTCACCCCTCCACTTT. Encoded protein: CASSALRGGTGGSPLHF. The complete variable domain, with remaining parts taken from reference TRBV2 and TRBJ1-6, reads EPEVTQTPSHQVTQMGQEVILRCVPISNHLYFYWYRQILGQKVEFLVSFYNNEISEKSEIFDDQFSVERPDGSNFTLKIRSTKLEDSAMYFCASSALRGGTGGSPLHFGNGTRLTVT.

This clone was picked up a small number of times. The chain has TRBV13 and TRBJ2-7; TRBD1 aligns across 9 bases. J was trimmed by 6 bases and V by 0 bases; bases with no gene match: 15. Germline V gene data show CDR1 as PRHDT and CDR2 as FYEKMQ (reference sequence). The CDR3 consists of 18 residues. CDR3: CASSLGHWVKQGAREQYF. DNA of the CDR3: TGTGCCAGCAGCTTAGGCCACTGGGTAAAACAGGGGGCGCGCGAGCAGTACTTC.

The chain joins TRBV3-1 (or the pseudogene TRBV3-2) to TRBJ2-3; 13 bases agree with TRBD2. Losses at the gene ends were 4 bases for V and 2 bases for J; bases not matched to a gene: 9. Germline V gene sequence: CDR1 LGHDT, CDR2 YNNKEL (reference sequence). The CDR3 sequence is 18 residues long. In DNA, the CDR3 is TGTGCCAGCAGCCCCCGGACTAGCGGGAGCCGCCTCACAGATACGCAGTATTTT. It yields the protein CASSPRTSGSRLTDTQYF.

The gene calls are TRBV6-5 and TRBJ1-5, with TRBD1 matching 10 bases. CDR1 and CDR2 from the germline V gene are MNHEY and SVGAGI. The ends lost 6 bases at V and 6 bases at J; junction bases unmatched: 8. This CDR3 comprises 15 residues. DNA of the CDR3: TGTGCCAGCAGCACTGACAGGGGGCAGGGTCAGCCCCAGCATTTT. Translation gives CASSTDRGQGQPQHF.

This clone was counted a single time. The V and J genes are TRBV29-1 and TRBJ1-2; no clear D gene. This CDR3 region has 16 residues. CDR1 is SQVTM and CDR2 is ANQGSEA in the germline V gene. The V gene lost 4 bases and the J gene lost 4 bases, with 22 bases spanning the gap. CDR3: CSVGLGPVRPAYGYTF. The CDR3 DNA follows: TGCAGCGTTGGTCTGGGCCCTGTCAGGCCGGCCTATGGCTACACCTTC.

J is TRBJ2-1 and V is TRBV5-4; TRBD2 matches 7 bases. This CDR3 comprises 14 residues. The ends lost 2 bases at V and 5 bases at J; junction bases unmatched: 4. Germline CDR1 and CDR2: SGHNT and YYREEE (reference sequence). The CDR3 is CASSFSLADNEQFF. The CDR3 DNA is TGTGCCAGCAGCTTTAGTCTAGCGGACAATGAGCAGTTCTTC. Filled out from reference TRBV5-4 and TRBJ2-1, the complete variable domain reads ETGVTQSPTHLIKTRGQQVTLRCSSQSGHNTVSWYQQALGQGPQFIFQYYREEENGRGNFPPRFSGLQFPNYSSELNVNALELDDSALYLCASSFSLADNEQFFGPGTRLTVL.

The rearrangement uses TRBV3-1 (or the pseudogene TRBV3-2) and TRBJ2-7; 7 bases fit TRBD2. The junction had 8 bases not matched to a gene; V was cut back by 4 bases and J by 5 bases. This CDR3 has 14 residues. Germline-derived CDR1 and CDR2 are LGHDT and YNNKEL (reference sequence). CDR3 sequence (DNA): TGTGCCAGCAGCCGAACGACTAGCAACCACGAGCAGTACTTC. Translation gives CASSRTTSNHEQYF.

The chain has TRBV7-9 and TRBJ1-5; possibly TRBD1 for D (6 bases). V lost 5 bases and J 1 base, leaving 9 bases between the germline ends. This CDR3 is 14 amino acids long. In germline, CDR1 is SEHNR, CDR2 FQNEAQ (reference sequence). The CDR3 loop reads CASSTGLSNQPQHF. The CDR3 DNA follows: TGTGCCAGCAGCACAGGGCTAAGCAATCAGCCCCAGCATTTT.

V usage is TRBV2 and J usage is TRBJ2-7; a possible D gene is TRBD2 (6 bases). The CDR3 contains 13 residues. Trimming shortened V by 6 bases and J by 1 base, and 10 bases separated the two germline ends. Looked up from germline, CDR1 is SNHLY and CDR2 is FYNNEI. The CDR3 sequence is CASRMGGSYEQYF. The CDR3 nucleotides are TGTGCCAGCAGGATGGGGGGATCCTACGAGCAGTACTTC.

The gene calls are TRBV4-1 and TRBJ2-5; perhaps TRBD1 as D (5 bases). The CDR3 extends over 15 amino acids. V was trimmed by 2 bases and J by 4 bases, leaving 14 bases between them. The V gene's germline CDR1 is MGHRA and CDR2 YSYEKL. The chain's CDR3 is CASSQPPAGPETQYF. The CDR3 nucleotides read TGCGCCAGCAGCCAACCCCCGGCAGGGCCAGAGACCCAGTACTTC.

This chain connects TRBV2 to TRBJ2-3; 15 bases line up with TRBD2. Germline values: CDR1 SNHLY, CDR2 FYNNEI. This CDR3 spans 16 amino acids. V dropped 5 bases and J dropped 8; count of bases not matched to a gene: 8. In nucleotides, the CDR3 is TGTGCCAGCAGTTGGACTAGCGGGAGGGGTGGACGTACGCAGTATTTT. It specifies CASSWTSGRGGRTQYF. Full variable domain (rest looked up from reference TRBV2 and TRBJ2-3): EPEVTQTPSHQVTQMGQEVILRCVPISNHLYFYWYRQILGQKVEFLVSFYNNEISEKSEIFDDQFSVERPDGSNFTLKIRSTKLEDSAMYFCASSWTSGRGGRTQYFGPGTRLTVL.

The chain combines TRBV18 with TRBJ1-1; a weak D match, TRBD1 (5 bases). CDR1 is KGHSH and CDR2 is LQKENI in the germline V gene. Deletions cut 5 bases from V and 4 bases from J, with 11 bases between. There are 13 residues in the CDR3. The CDR3 loop reads CASSTGGSTEAFF. CDR3 bases: TGTGCCAGCTCAACTGGGGGGTCCACTGAAGCTTTCTTT.

V is TRBV5-4 and J is TRBJ2-7; maybe TRBD2 (5 bases). This CDR3 is 12 amino acids long. The germline gives CDR1 SGHNT, CDR2 YYREEE (reference sequence). The V end lost 0 bases, the J end lost 6 bases, and 7 bases lay between the germline ends. CDR3 protein: CASSLGGREQYF. The CDR3 DNA reads as TGTGCCAGCAGCTTGGGCGGGCGCGAGCAGTACTTC. Using reference TRBV5-4 and TRBJ2-7 for the parts outside the CDR3, the full variable domain is ETGVTQSPTHLIKTRGQQVTLRCSSQSGHNTVSWYQQALGQGPQFIFQYYREEENGRGNFPPRFSGLQFPNYSSELNVNALELDDSALYLCASSLGGREQYFGPGTRLTVT.

This sequence joins TRBV5-1 and TRBJ2-3; the D gene is possibly TRBD1 (5 bases). The V and J ends lost 0 bases and 6 bases respectively, with 14 bases between them. The CDR3 length is 15 residues. Germline V gene data show CDR1 as SGHRS and CDR2 as YFSETQ. CDR3 residues: CASSLAGARADTQYF. DNA for the CDR3: TGCGCCAGCAGCTTGGCTGGGGCTCGAGCGGATACGCAGTATTTT.

This rearrangement joins TRBV6-5 to TRBJ1-2, with a weak D call TRBD1 (6 bases). Trimming cost V 10 bases and J 1 base, with 13 bases left between them. The CDR3 totals 13 residues. The germline V gene encodes CDR1 MNHEY and CDR2 SVGAGI. The CDR3 DNA is TGTGCCACCCAAGCAGGGGATAACTATGGCTACACCTTC. Its protein is CATQAGDNYGYTF.

The chain employs TRBV10-2 and TRBJ2-7; 9 nucleotides agree with TRBD1. Germline assignment: CDR1 WSHSY and CDR2 SAAADI. The J segment lost 2 bases and the V segment lost 7 bases, leaving 6 bases of the junction unmatched. The CDR3 spans 14 residues. The CDR3 DNA sequence: TGCGCCAGCACTGCCGGGACAGGGACCTACGAGCAGTACTTC. This encodes CASTAGTGTYEQYF.

This chain joins TRBV27 and TRBJ2-1, with TRBD2 matching over 10 bases. J was trimmed by 0 bases and V by 2 bases; bases with no gene match: 4. The V gene's germline CDR1 is MNHEY and CDR2 SMNVEV (reference sequence). The CDR3 is made up of 17 amino acids. CDR3 sequence reads: CASSLKASGSSYNEQFF. In DNA, the CDR3 is TGTGCCAGCAGTTTAAAGGCTAGCGGGAGCTCCTACAATGAGCAGTTCTTC.

The rearrangement links TRBV25-1 to TRBJ1-1; D is unresolved. The CDR3 has 11 residues. Germline CDR1 MGHDK, CDR2 SYGVNS. V was cut by 10 bases and J by 0 bases, with 6 bases left in between. In nucleotides, the CDR3 is TGTGCCACCGGTATGAACACTGAAGCTTTCTTT. Translating gives CATGMNTEAFF.

V gene TRBV21-1 combines with J gene TRBJ2-7; the table's D call of TRBD2 was not tested on the DNA. TRBV21-1 is assigned pseudogene status. CDR3 size: 18 residues. The CDR3: CASSKLGSGSHFSYEQYF. DNA for the CDR3: TGTGCCAGCAGCAAATTGGGTAGCGGGAGCCATTTCTCCTACGAGCAGTACTTC.

The CDR3 nucleotides are TGCGCCAGCAGGGAGGGCACCGGGGAGCTGTTTTTT. Protein sequence: CASREGTGELFF. V gene TRBV5-1 combines with J gene TRBJ2-2; possible D gene TRBD2, 6 bases. Germline CDR1 reads SGHRS; CDR2 reads YFSETQ. The CDR3 sequence is 12 residues long. Trimming left V 5 bases short and J 4 bases short, with 6 bases between.

The sample holds many counts of this clone. The chain uses TRBV30 and TRBJ1-5; 11 bases fit TRBD1. The CDR3 is 19 residues long. In germline, CDR1 is GTSNPN, CDR2 SVGIG (reference sequence). The CDR3 sequence: CPLVASSDRGLPSNQPQHF. Written as DNA, the CDR3 is TGTCCCCTGGTGGCATCTTCGGACAGGGGGCTCCCCAGCAATCAGCCCCAGCATTTT. Using reference TRBV30 and TRBJ1-5 for the parts outside the CDR3, the full variable domain is SQTIHQWPATLVQPVGSPLSLECTVEGTSNPNLYWYRQAAGRGLQLLFYSVGIGQISSEVPQNLSASRPQDRQFILSSKKLLLSDSGFYLCPLVASSDRGLPSNQPQHFGDGTRLSIL.